The clone carrying this T cell receptor (beta chain) was counted between two and nine times. Its antigen is unidentified. Germline V CDR1 and CDR2: SEHNR, FQNEAQ (reference sequence). Between the trimmed V and J ends, which lost 4 bases and 8 bases, there was a span of 8 bases. This CDR3 is built from 12 residues. Time point indicated: persistent/refractory GD, antithyroid drugs over 5 years with positive TRAb. RNA from PBMCs was the source of the TCR library. The data were taken from a study of regulatory T cells in long-lasting Graves disease. General study points: Thyroid tissue went unexamined; only peripheral blood was analyzed.

With iRepertoire HTBI primers and Arm-PCR of CDR3 regions, TCR beta libraries were built. Each CDR3 protein is one row after TCRdb ran MiXCR on the multiplex PCR reads. Of some 470,000 distinct CDR3 sequences in the sample, under 25% are singletons; the top ten hold roughly 7.7%. Specimen: peripheral blood mononuclear cells (PBMCs), collected when the disease was refractory, from a patient treated with antithyroid drugs. The TCR comes from a female donor with Graves disease. V is TRBV7-9 and J is TRBJ1-4, with D uncertain. Written as DNA, the CDR3 is TGTGCCAGCAGCTCCGAACAGGAAAAACTGTTTTTT. Translation gives CASSSEQEKLFF.